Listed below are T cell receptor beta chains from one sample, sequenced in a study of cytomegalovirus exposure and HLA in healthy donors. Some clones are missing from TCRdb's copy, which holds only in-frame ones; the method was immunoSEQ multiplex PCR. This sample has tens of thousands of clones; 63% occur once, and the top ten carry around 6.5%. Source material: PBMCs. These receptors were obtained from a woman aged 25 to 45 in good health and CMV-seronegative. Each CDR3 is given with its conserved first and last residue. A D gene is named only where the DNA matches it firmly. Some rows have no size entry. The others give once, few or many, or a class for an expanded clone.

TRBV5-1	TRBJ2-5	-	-	CASSFLTSAQGAQYF
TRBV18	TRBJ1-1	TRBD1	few	CASSPQQGENTEAFF
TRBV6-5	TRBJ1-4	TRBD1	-	CASSHRDSNEKLFF
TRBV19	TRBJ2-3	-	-	CASSTRTVGTDTQYF
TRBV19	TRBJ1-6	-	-	CASSRDKNSPLHF
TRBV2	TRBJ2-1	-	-	CASSADSTRYNEQFF
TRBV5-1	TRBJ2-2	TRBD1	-	CASSSRGQDGELFF
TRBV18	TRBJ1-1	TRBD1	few	CASSARGLNTEAFF
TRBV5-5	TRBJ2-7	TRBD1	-	CASKLLPRDRGVHEQYF
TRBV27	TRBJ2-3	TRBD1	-	CASSPTWDRGTDTQYF
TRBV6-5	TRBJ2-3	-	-	CASSRDGYTDTQYF
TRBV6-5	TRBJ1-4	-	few	CASSYWGGREKLFF
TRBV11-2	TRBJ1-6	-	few	CASSLTAGQPFHF
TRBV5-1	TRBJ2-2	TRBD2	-	CASSLEGLAVDGELFF
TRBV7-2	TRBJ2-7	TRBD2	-	CASSPSGYEQYF
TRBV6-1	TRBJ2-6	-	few	CASRTGRTGANVLTF
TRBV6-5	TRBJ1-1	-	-	CASSLSWNTEAFF
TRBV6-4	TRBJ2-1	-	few	CASSDRAGLHNEQFF
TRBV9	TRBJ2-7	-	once	CASSVAGNEQYF
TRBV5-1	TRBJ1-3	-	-	CASSLGGAVAGNTIYF
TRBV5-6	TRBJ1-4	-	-	CASSLEERGKLFF
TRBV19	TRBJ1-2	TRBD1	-	CASSVRQGYYGYTF
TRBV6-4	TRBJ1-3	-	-	CASSVSSGAGNTIYF
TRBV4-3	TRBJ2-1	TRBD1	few	CASSRDRITDEQFF
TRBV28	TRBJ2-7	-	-	CASSSQNYEQYF
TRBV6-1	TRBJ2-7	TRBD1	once	CASSEWTGIYEQYF
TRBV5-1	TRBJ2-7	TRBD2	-	CASSLLRASGAGSYEQYF
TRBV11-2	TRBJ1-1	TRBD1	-	CASSARQGNTEAFF
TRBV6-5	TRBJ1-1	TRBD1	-	CASSSIRGLMNTEAFF
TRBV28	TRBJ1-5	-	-	CASSFDSHNQPQHF
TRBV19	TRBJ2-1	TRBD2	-	CASSIVTSGLNEQFF
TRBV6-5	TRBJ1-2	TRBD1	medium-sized	CASTRGFSYTF
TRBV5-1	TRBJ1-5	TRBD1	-	CASSPSTGSNQPQHF
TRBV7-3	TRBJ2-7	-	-	CASSSQAYEQYF
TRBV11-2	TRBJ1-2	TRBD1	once	CASSRDRANYGYTF
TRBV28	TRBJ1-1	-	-	CASSLLAAEAFF
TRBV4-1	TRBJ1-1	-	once	CASSQDRKRGAYTEAFF
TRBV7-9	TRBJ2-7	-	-	CASGLPGTDEQYF
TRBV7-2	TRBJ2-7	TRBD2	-	CASSLVGGRANEQYF
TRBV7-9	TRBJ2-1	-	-	CASSDPGEQFF
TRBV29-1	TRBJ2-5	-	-	CSVGGQPQETQYF
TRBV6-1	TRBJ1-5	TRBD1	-	CASSWDRASNQPQHF
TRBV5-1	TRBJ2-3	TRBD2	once	CASSLEKLAATDTQYF
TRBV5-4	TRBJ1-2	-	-	CASSPADITNYGYTF
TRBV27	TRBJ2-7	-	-	CASSFRGIPPYEQYF